One sample yielded the 10 T cell receptor beta chains listed below, sequenced in a study of blood T cell repertoires in COVID-19. The protocol was immunoSEQ multiplex PCR, while the TCRdb copy is restricted to in-frame clones and leaves out a portion. The sample includes about 100,000 clones, approximately 88% of them seen just once. Sequenced: peripheral blood. The receptors derive from a man older than 75 with acute or convalescent COVID-19.

The chain employs TRBV2 and TRBJ1-5; D not certain. V lost 4 bases and J 5 bases, leaving 15 bases between the germline ends. CDR3 length equals 15 residues. Germline assignment: CDR1 SNHLY and CDR2 FYNNEI. CDR3 protein: CASSASAWGDQPQHF. CDR3 nucleotides: TGTGCCAGCAGTGCAAGTGCATGGGGAGATCAGCCCCAGCATTTT.

The chain is built from TRBV29-1 and TRBJ1-1; no definite D call. Germline-derived CDR1 and CDR2 are SQVTM and ANQGSEA. CDR3 length: 12 residues. V dropped 2 bases and J dropped 5 bases, with 9 bases sitting between them. CDR3 sequence reads: CSVERSETEAFF. Written as DNA, the CDR3 is TGCAGCGTTGAAAGGTCGGAGACTGAAGCTTTCTTT.

The chain combines TRBV14 with TRBJ1-1; D unclear. The CDR3 has 16 amino acids. Deletions cut 0 bases from V and 11 bases from J, with 22 bases between. CDR1 and CDR2 from the germline V gene are SGHDN and FVKESK. The CDR3: CASSQDWAGPRLMAFF. The CDR3 DNA is TGTGCCAGCAGCCAAGATTGGGCAGGCCCTCGGTTAATGGCTTTCTTT.

The chain recombines TRBV30 with TRBJ2-7; D might be TRBD2 (5 bases). V was trimmed by 5 bases and J by 10 bases, leaving 15 bases between them. CDR3 size: 11 residues. Per the germline V gene, CDR1 is GTSNPN and CDR2 is SVGIG (reference sequence). The CDR3 bases are TGTGCCTGGGCTGGGGAGTACAGCCAGTACTTC. Amino acid sequence: CAWAGEYSQYF.

The chain links TRBV9 to TRBJ2-5; 7 bases match TRBD1. V lost 0 bases to trimming and J lost 2 bases; unmatched junction nucleotides: 4. The germline V gene has CDR1 SGDLS and CDR2 YYNGEE. This CDR3 region has 15 residues. CDR3 DNA sequence: TGTGCCAGCAGCGTAGTGGGCAGGGGGCAAGAGACCCAGTACTTC. This translates into CASSVVGRGQETQYF.

The V and J genes are TRBV29-1 and TRBJ2-1; TRBD1 agrees at 8 bases. V dropped 2 bases and J dropped 2; count of bases not matched to a gene: 8. Germline V gene sequence: CDR1 SQVTM, CDR2 ANQGSEA. CDR3 length: 16 residues. CDR3 nucleotide sequence: TGCAGCGTTGAACCCGGGACAGGTATTACCTACAATGAGCAGTTCTTC. This gives the protein CSVEPGTGITYNEQFF.

This clone was seen once. This chain uses TRBV6-1 with TRBJ1-5; no clear D gene. V lost 1 base and J 0 bases, leaving 4 bases between the germline ends. Looked up from germline, CDR1 is MNHNS and CDR2 is SASEGT. The CDR3 consists of 14 residues. The CDR3 spells CASSEGGSNQPQHF. CDR3 nucleotide sequence: TGTGCCAGCAGTGAAGGAGGTAGCAATCAGCCCCAGCATTTT.

This clone showed up just once. CDR3 residues: CASSQEAGGSNQPQHF. The CDR3 DNA sequence: TGCGCCAGCAGCCAAGAAGCAGGGGGCAGCAATCAGCCCCAGCATTTT. This rearrangement joins TRBV4-3 to TRBJ1-5; 8 bases are a match to TRBD1. The germline gives CDR1 LGHNA, CDR2 YSLEER. J gave up 1 base and V 0 bases, and 2 bases lay outside the gene matches. There are 16 residues in the CDR3.

The chain uses TRBV18 and TRBJ1-6; D gene uncertain. V lost 2 bases and J 6 bases, leaving 8 bases between the germline ends. This CDR3 has 14 amino acids. Germline V lookup: CDR1 KGHSH, CDR2 LQKENI. CDR3 sequence (DNA): TGTGCCAGCTCACCAGTACAGACTAATTCACCCCTCCACTTT. It encodes CASSPVQTNSPLHF.

The chain joins TRBV4-3 to TRBJ1-2; TRBD1 matches 7 bases. Germline loops: CDR1 LGHNA, CDR2 YSLEER. V lost 4 bases and J lost 7; bases outside the gene matches: 9. CDR3 size: 14 residues. CDR3 nucleotide sequence: TGCGCCAGCAGCCGCCAAACAGGGGAGGCTGGCTACACCTTC. Translation gives CASSRQTGEAGYTF.